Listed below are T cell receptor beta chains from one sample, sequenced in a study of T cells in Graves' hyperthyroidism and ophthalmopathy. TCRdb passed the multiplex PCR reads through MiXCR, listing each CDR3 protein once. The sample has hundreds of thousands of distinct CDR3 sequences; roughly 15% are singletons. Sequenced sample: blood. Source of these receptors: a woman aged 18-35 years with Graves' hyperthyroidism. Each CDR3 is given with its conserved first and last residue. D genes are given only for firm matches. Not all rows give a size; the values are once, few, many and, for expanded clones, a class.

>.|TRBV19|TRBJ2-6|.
TGTGCCAGTAGTATAGCCGAGGAGGGGGCCAACGTCCTGACTTTC
CASSIAEEGANVLTF
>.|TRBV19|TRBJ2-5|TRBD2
TGTGCCAGTAGCATCAGCGGGGGGTCAAAGGGAGAGACCCAGTACTTC
CASSISGGSKGETQYF
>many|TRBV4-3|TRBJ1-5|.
TGCGCCAGCAGCCAAGACGGGCAAGGGCAGCCCCAGCATTTT
CASSQDGQGQPQHF
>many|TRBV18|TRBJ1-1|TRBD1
TGTGCCAGCAGCCCGACAGGGTTGAACACTGAAGCTTTCTTT
CASSPTGLNTEAFF
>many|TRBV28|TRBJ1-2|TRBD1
TGTGCCAGCAGCCGGACAGGGGAAGTACGAGGCTACACCTTC
CASSRTGEVRGYTF
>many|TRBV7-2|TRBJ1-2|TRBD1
TGTGCCAGCAGCTTAGCTCCCCGGACAGGGATTCCCGTAAGGGCTGGCTACACCTTC
CASSLAPRTGIPVRAGYTF
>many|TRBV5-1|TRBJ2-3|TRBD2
TGCGCCAGCAGCTTGGGACTAGCGGGAGAGGCCCCAGATACGCAGTATTTT
CASSLGLAGEAPDTQYF
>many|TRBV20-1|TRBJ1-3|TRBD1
TGCAGTGCTAGAGGGGATTGGGACAGGGGAAACACCATATATTTT
CSARGDWDRGNTIYF
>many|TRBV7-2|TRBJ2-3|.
TGTGCCAGCAGCCTATCTAGCCTGGATACGCAGTATTTT
CASSLSSLDTQYF
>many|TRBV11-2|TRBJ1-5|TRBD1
TGTGCCAGCAGCCTCTCGGGACAGGGTGAGCCCCAGCATTTT
CASSLSGQGEPQHF
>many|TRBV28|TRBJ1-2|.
TGTGCCGCCCGGACAGCTATTAACTATGGCTACACCTTC
CAARTAINYGYTF
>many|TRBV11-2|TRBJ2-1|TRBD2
TGTGCCAGCAGCTTAGTCAGGGCGGGAGGGCCAAGGGAGCAGTTCTTC
CASSLVRAGGPREQFF
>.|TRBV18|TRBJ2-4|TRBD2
TGTGCCAGCTCACCAGTAGCGGGGGATAACATTCAGTGCTTC
CASSPVAGDNIQCF
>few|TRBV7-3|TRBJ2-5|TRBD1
TGTGCCAGCAGCTTAACTTCCGGGACAGGGGGCACCCAGTACTTC
CASSLTSGTGGTQYF
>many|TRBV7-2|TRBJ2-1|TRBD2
TGTGCCAGCAGCCGCCGGGCGGGAGATACGGGGGATGAGCAGTTCTTC
CASSRRAGDTGDEQFF
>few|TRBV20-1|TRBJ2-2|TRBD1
TGCAGTGCTAGTTTGGGACAGTTAAACACCGGGGAGCTGTTTTTT
CSASLGQLNTGELFF
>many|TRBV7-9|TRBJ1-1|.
TGTGCCAGCAGCTCTCTCTTCAATGGCGTTGAAGGTGCGAACACTGAAGCTTTCTTT
CASSSLFNGVEGANTEAFF
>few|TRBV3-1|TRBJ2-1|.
TGTGCCAGCAGCCCCAAGCATGGGCGCTCCGGAAACAATGAGCAGTTCTTC
CASSPKHGRSGNNEQFF
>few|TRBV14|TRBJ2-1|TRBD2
TGTGCCAGCAGCCAAACGCCGGGACTAGCGGGATACGAGCAGTTCTTC
CASSQTPGLAGYEQFF
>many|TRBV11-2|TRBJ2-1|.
TGTGCCAGCAGCCCTATCTCGGGCGTATCCTACAATGAGCAGTTCTTC
CASSPISGVSYNEQFF
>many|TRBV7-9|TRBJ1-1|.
TGTGCCAGCAGGATCGAGGGGGTTGAAGCTTTCTTT
CASRIEGVEAFF
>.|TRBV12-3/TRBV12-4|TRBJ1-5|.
TGTGCCAGCAGCGTGGAAAGGGGCGGACAGCCCCAGCATTTT
CASSVERGGQPQHF
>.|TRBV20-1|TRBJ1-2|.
TGCAGTGTCATCCAAGGGGGTGGCTTCACCTTC
CSVIQGGGFTF
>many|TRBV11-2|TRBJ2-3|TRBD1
TGTGCCAGCAGCGACAGGGACCGCAGCTATACGCAGTATTTT
CASSDRDRSYTQYF
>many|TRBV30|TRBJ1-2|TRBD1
TGTGCCTGGACCGATAACAGGGGCTCCAAACTCAACTATGGCTACACCTTC
CAWTDNRGSKLNYGYTF
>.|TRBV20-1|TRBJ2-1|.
TGCAGTGCTAGAGACGGGGGTTATCACGGGGAGGCCTACAATGAGCAGTTCTTC
CSARDGGYHGEAYNEQFF
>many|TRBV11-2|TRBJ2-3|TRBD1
TGTGCCAGCAGCATCCAGGGGGTAGAGACAGATACGCAGTATTTT
CASSIQGVETDTQYF
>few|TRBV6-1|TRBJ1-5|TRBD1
TGTGCCAGCGATTTCGGACAGGGGGGAAATCAGCCCCAGCATTTT
CASDFGQGGNQPQHF
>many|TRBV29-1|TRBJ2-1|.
TGCAGCGCCGCTGGGAAGCTTCTATACAATGAGCAGTTCTTC
CSAAGKLLYNEQFF
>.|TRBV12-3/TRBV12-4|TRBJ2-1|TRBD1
TGTGCCAGCAGTTTAGCGCACAGGGGATACGAGCAGTTCTTC
CASSLAHRGYEQFF
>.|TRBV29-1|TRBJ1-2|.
TGCAGCGTTGGTTTTAACCTTTTGACCTATGGCTACACCTTC
CSVGFNLLTYGYTF
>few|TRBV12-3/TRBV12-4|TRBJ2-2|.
TGTGCCAGCAGTGCCAGGTGGGACTTGAGCACCGGGGGGCTGTTTTTT
CASSARWDLSTGGLFF
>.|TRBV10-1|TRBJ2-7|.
TGCGCCAGCAGTGAGTCGTCGGCAGGGGTCGAGCAGTACTTC
CASSESSAGVEQYF
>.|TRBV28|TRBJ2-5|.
TGTGCCAGCAGTTTATTTCGACAGTACCAAGAGACCCAGTACTTC
CASSLFRQYQETQYF
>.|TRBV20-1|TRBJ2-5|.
TGCAGTGCTAGTCATACAAGAGAGACCCAGTACTTC
CSASHTRETQYF
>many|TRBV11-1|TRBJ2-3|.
TGTGCCAGCAGCTTAGCCAGGGGCACAGATACGCAGTATTTT
CASSLARGTDTQYF
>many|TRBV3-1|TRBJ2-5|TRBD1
TGTGCCAGCAGTTGGGGACAGGGTATAACCCATTTACAAGAGACCCAGTACTTC
CASSWGQGITHLQETQYF
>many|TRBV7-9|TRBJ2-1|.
TGTGCCAGCAGAGGGGACGAGTCCCATGAGCAGTTCTTC
CASRGDESHEQFF
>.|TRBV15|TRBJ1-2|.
TGTGCCACCAGCAGACCAGGACAGTCTGACTATGGCTACACCTTC
CATSRPGQSDYGYTF
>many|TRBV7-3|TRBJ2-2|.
TGTGCCAGCAGCCCGGAGACTAGTTCCGGGGAGCTGTTTTTT
CASSPETSSGELFF
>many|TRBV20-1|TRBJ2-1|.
TGCAGTGCTAGAAACTACAATGAGCAGTTCTTC
CSARNYNEQFF
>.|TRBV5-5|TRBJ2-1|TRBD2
TGTGCCAGCAGCTTTGAGGGGTTTTGGACTAGCGGGGGTCAGTTCTTC
CASSFEGFWTSGGQFF
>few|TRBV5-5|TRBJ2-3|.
TGTGCCAGCAGCCGAGAGCCATGGGAGCCAACGGGCCGCGCCACAGATACGCAGTATTTT
CASSREPWEPTGRATDTQYF
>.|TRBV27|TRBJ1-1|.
TGTGCCAGCAGTCTATCGATTGGAGGGAACACTGAAGCTTTCTTT
CASSLSIGGNTEAFF
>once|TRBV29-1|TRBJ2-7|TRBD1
TGCAGCGTTGAAGAACCCCGGACAGGGATCGCCTACGAGCAGTACTTC
CSVEEPRTGIAYEQYF
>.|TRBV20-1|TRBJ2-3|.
TGCAGTGCTACCCAGCGGGACAAAAGCACAGATACGCAGTATTTT
CSATQRDKSTDTQYF
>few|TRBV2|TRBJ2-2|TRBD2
TGTGCCAGGGCGGGGGAGAACACCGGGGAGCTGTTTTTT
CARAGENTGELFF
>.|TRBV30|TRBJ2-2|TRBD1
TGTGCCTGGAGTGGGTACTCGGGACAGGGGGCTGACACCGGGGAGCTGTTTTTT
CAWSGYSGQGADTGELFF
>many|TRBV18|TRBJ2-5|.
TGTGCCAGCTCCCGACACCACCAAGAGACCCAGTACTTC
CASSRHHQETQYF
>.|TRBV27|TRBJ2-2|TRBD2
TGTGCCAGCAGTTCGGAACGACTAGCGGGAGTTCACACCGGGGAGCTGTTTTTT
CASSSERLAGVHTGELFF
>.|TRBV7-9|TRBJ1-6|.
TGTGCCAGCAGCTTACCAGAAAGCCGTACGGGCGGCAATTCACCCCTCCACTTT
CASSLPESRTGGNSPLHF
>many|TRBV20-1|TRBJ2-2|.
TGCAGTGCTAGTTTTACCCAAGGCACCGGGGAGCTGTTTTTT
CSASFTQGTGELFF
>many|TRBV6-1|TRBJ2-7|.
TGTGCCAGCAGTGAAGCGCACGGGAGAGGGGCCTACGAGCAGTACTTC
CASSEAHGRGAYEQYF